Listed below are T cell receptor beta chains from one sample, sequenced in a study of OX40 agonist ivuxolimab in advanced cancers. The assay was immunoSEQ multiplex PCR, and TCRdb's table has in-frame clones only and misses some. The table records over 90,000 clones, roughly 95% of them present only once. This specimen consisted of CD4+ or CD8+ T cells sorted from blood, obtained in a trial of the OX40 agonist ivuxolimab. All receptors derive from an adult with an advanced solid tumor such as melanoma, head and neck, liver or kidney cancer. The CDR3 runs from the conserved cysteine through the conserved F or W. D genes are given only for firm matches. Not all rows give a size; the values are once, few, many and, for expanded clones, a class.

DNA	CDR3	D	J	V	size
TGTGCCAGCAGCCTCCCGCAAGCGAGGGAGCAGTACTTC	CASSLPQAREQYF	-	TRBJ2-7	TRBV11-2	-
TGTGCCAGCAGGGACCAGGGACGGGAGAACACTGAAGCTTTCTTT	CASRDQGRENTEAFF	-	TRBJ1-1	TRBV6-1	-
TGTGCCAGCAGTTACTCGGGCAGGAATCAGCCCCAGCATTTT	CASSYSGRNQPQHF	-	TRBJ1-5	TRBV6-5	once
TGTGCCAGCTCACTACCCCTACAGGGAGTGGAAGCTTTCTTT	CASSLPLQGVEAFF	-	TRBJ1-1	TRBV18	-
TGTGCCAGCAGCTTAGACCCGGGACAGGGGGCCGAGCAGTACTTC	CASSLDPGQGAEQYF	TRBD1	TRBJ2-7	TRBV7-9	-
TGTGCCAGCAGTTCGAAAAGCCATCAGCCCCAGCATTTT	CASSSKSHQPQHF	-	TRBJ1-5	TRBV6-5	-
TGTGCCAGCAGTTCACCACGACAGAGCGCTTACGGCTACACCTTC	CASSSPRQSAYGYTF	-	TRBJ1-2	TRBV27	-
TGTGCCAGCTCACCAGCTGGGGGTCGTACCTACGAGCAGTACTTC	CASSPAGGRTYEQYF	-	TRBJ2-7	TRBV18	-
TGTGCCAGCAACGCAGGGGGGGGCTATGGCTACACCTTC	CASNAGGGYGYTF	TRBD1	TRBJ1-2	TRBV7-6	-
TGTGCCAGTAGTAATCTCCCCCGGCCCCAGCATTTT	CASSNLPRPQHF	-	TRBJ1-5	TRBV19	-
TGTGCCAGCAGCCCCCAGAGCCCAGGGAACGGAAACACCATATATTTT	CASSPQSPGNGNTIYF	-	TRBJ1-3	TRBV7-6	-
TGTGCCAGTAGTCCCCAGACAGCAAACTATGGCTACACCTTC	CASSPQTANYGYTF	-	TRBJ1-2	TRBV19	-
TGTGCCAGCAGCGTAGAGTCGGAGGGGACGAACACTGAAGCTTTCTTT	CASSVESEGTNTEAFF	-	TRBJ1-1	TRBV9	medium-sized
TGTGCCAGTAGCCCTATGGGGACAGTGGGGAACATTCAGTACTTC	CASSPMGTVGNIQYF	TRBD1	TRBJ2-4	TRBV19	once
TGTGCCAGCAGACCTAAAAATAGCGGGAGTGGGGAGTTCTTC	CASRPKNSGSGEFF	TRBD2	TRBJ2-1	TRBV7-9	-
TGTGCCAGCAGTTACTCGACAGGGGCCGGGGAGCTGTTTTTT	CASSYSTGAGELFF	TRBD1	TRBJ2-2	TRBV6-5	-
TGTGCCAGCGGGGCTCTCAATATAGCCGGGGAGCTGTTTTTT	CASGALNIAGELFF	-	TRBJ2-2	TRBV2	-
TGTGCCAGCAGTCGACTAAACACCGGGGAGCTGTTTTTT	CASSRLNTGELFF	-	TRBJ2-2	TRBV6-5	-
TGTGCCAGCAGTTACCACGGGGGCGAGCAGTACTTC	CASSYHGGEQYF	-	TRBJ2-7	TRBV6-5	-
TGTGCCAGCAGCTTCAACGACTGGGACAGATCTTACGAGCAGTACTTC	CASSFNDWDRSYEQYF	TRBD1	TRBJ2-7	TRBV7-2	-
TGTGCCAGCAGCGTACATTGGAGGGGACAGACCACAGATACGCAGTATTTT	CASSVHWRGQTTDTQYF	-	TRBJ2-3	TRBV9	-
TGTGCCAGCAGCTTCGGAAGTCCAAATGAAAAACTGTTTTTT	CASSFGSPNEKLFF	-	TRBJ1-4	TRBV7-8	-